A selection of T cell receptor beta chains follows, all from one sample in a study of blood T cells in healthy people across ages. TCRdb passed the 5' RACE reads through MiXCR, listing each CDR3 protein once. The sample records 1.8 million or so distinct CDR3 sequences, roughly 43% being singletons. Source material: blood. The origin of the receptors is a human donor in good health. The CDR3 runs from the conserved cysteine through the conserved F or W. Fields, in order: clone size, V gene, CDR3 protein. For some rows the clone size is stated as once, few or many, or as a class when expanded; others skip it.

clone_size: -; v_call: TRBV20-1; cdr3_aa: CSARDLAGGETSYNEQFF
clone_size: few; v_call: TRBV9; cdr3_aa: CASSAVGSQETQYF
clone_size: once; v_call: TRBV7-3; cdr3_aa: CASSQTSGRSEQYF
clone_size: -; v_call: TRBV5-6; cdr3_aa: CASSLERGYKGTQYF
clone_size: few; v_call: TRBV10-3; cdr3_aa: CAISESGPAGISPLHF
clone_size: -; v_call: TRBV29-1; cdr3_aa: CSVRWGQDIRDTQYF
clone_size: -; v_call: TRBV7-2; cdr3_aa: CASSFTSSTYNEQFF
clone_size: -; v_call: TRBV4-3; cdr3_aa: CASSQDLRRGVRQYF
clone_size: few; v_call: TRBV10-3; cdr3_aa: CAISDGSRLYEQYF
clone_size: -; v_call: TRBV29-1; cdr3_aa: CSVSGQATDTQYF
clone_size: -; v_call: TRBV18; cdr3_aa: CASSPVNQPQHF
clone_size: few; v_call: TRBV28; cdr3_aa: CASSPNDLGQGTYEQYF
clone_size: -; v_call: TRBV9; cdr3_aa: CASRGETGELFF
clone_size: few; v_call: TRBV4-2; cdr3_aa: CASSQVQGQGNQPQHF
clone_size: -; v_call: TRBV20-1; cdr3_aa: CSASPGNTGELFF
clone_size: few; v_call: TRBV10-3; cdr3_aa: CAKKNPGQVYYEQYF
clone_size: once; v_call: TRBV30; cdr3_aa: CAWSATGGNEKLFF
clone_size: -; v_call: TRBV4-1; cdr3_aa: CASKTGRNSYEQYF
clone_size: few; v_call: TRBV6-1; cdr3_aa: CASRRTGPLGGIGTNEKLFF
clone_size: -; v_call: TRBV5-1; cdr3_aa: CASSLETFEEKLFF
clone_size: -; v_call: TRBV7-2; cdr3_aa: CASSLYGVQGEKLFF
clone_size: -; v_call: TRBV20-1; cdr3_aa: CSAWTGGLYNEQFF
clone_size: -; v_call: TRBV6-2/TRBV6-3; cdr3_aa: CASRLGRLAGGQDTQYF
clone_size: -; v_call: TRBV2; cdr3_aa: CASTRTAVNNSPLHF
clone_size: few; v_call: TRBV29-1; cdr3_aa: CSVEDPTGGKETQYF
clone_size: -; v_call: TRBV20-1; cdr3_aa: CSARPPGGEGGLFF